Presented here are 15 T cell receptor beta chains from one specimen sequenced in a study of control samples from healthy donors and cancer patients. TCRdb's table, derived via immunoSEQ multiplex PCR, lists solely in-frame clones and lacks some. Of tens of thousands of clones in the sample, about 85% were seen once. Sample: blood. The receptors were gathered from a man aged 25 to 40 in good health.

This clone has only one observation. V usage is TRBV28 and J usage is TRBJ1-2; the match to TRBD1 covers 10 bases. The CDR3 extends over 13 amino acids. Trimming at V came to 6 bases and at J to 6 bases, leaving 4 bases not matched to a gene. Germline CDR1 and CDR2: MDHEN and SYDVKM. Here the CDR3 DNA reads TGTGCCAGCAGGCCGACAGGGGGCGATGGCTACACCTTC. Translated: CASRPTGGDGYTF.

The chain recombines TRBV5-1 with TRBJ1-1; no clear D gene. V lost 4 bases and J lost 1, with 8 bases in between. The CDR3 length is 13 residues. Germline lookup yields CDR1 SGHRS and CDR2 YFSETQ. The chain's CDR3 is CASSLGPNTEAFF. The DNA for the CDR3 is TGCGCCAGCAGCCTCGGCCCGAACACTGAAGCTTTCTTT.

The chain is built from TRBV20-1 and TRBJ1-5, with D perhaps matching TRBD1 (6 bases). The V gene's germline CDR1 is DFQATT and CDR2 SNEGSKA (reference sequence). CDR3 size: 16 residues. V was trimmed by 3 bases and J by 3 bases, leaving 18 bases between them. The CDR3 nucleotides are TGCAGTGCTAGTTCTGTGCCCGGGGGGCTCAATCAGCCCCAGCATTTT. This codes for CSASSVPGGLNQPQHF.

The chain uses TRBV2 and TRBJ2-3; the D call may be TRBD1 or TRBD2 (6 bases each). V lost 6 bases and J lost 4, with 14 bases in between. The CDR3 has 14 amino acids. Germline V gives CDR1 SNHLY, CDR2 FYNNEI. The DNA of the CDR3 is TGTGCCAGCAGGCTGGGGGGCCTGGCAGATACGCAGTATTTT. Amino acid sequence: CASRLGGLADTQYF.

V gene TRBV18 combines with J gene TRBJ1-2; D not resolved. The CDR3 loop spans 13 amino acids. CDR1 is KGHSH, CDR2 LQKENI, per germline. V lost 3 bases to trimming and J lost 4 bases, with 9 bases between them. The CDR3 spells CASSPPSSYGYTF. The CDR3 bases are TGTGCCAGCTCACCGCCCAGCAGCTATGGCTACACCTTC.

The table lists this clone with a count of one. V is TRBV27 and J is TRBJ1-2; 9 nucleotides match TRBD1. The germline CDR1 and CDR2 sequences are MNHEY and SMNVEV (reference sequence). V lost 8 bases, J lost 10 bases, and 11 bases stayed unmatched. The CDR3 sequence is 13 residues long. This CDR3 reads CASGPWTGENYTF. The CDR3 coding sequence is TGTGCCAGCGGACCCTGGACAGGGGAGAACTACACCTTC.

This chain connects TRBV18 to TRBJ2-1; 8 nucleotides line up with TRBD1. The J segment lost 5 bases and the V segment lost 1 base, leaving 7 bases of the junction unmatched. The germline gives CDR1 KGHSH, CDR2 LQKENI. This CDR3 is 16 amino acids long. The CDR3 DNA is TGTGCCAGCTCACCACTGGGACAGGTTCGTGACAATGAGCAGTTCTTC. This translates into CASSPLGQVRDNEQFF.

CDR3 region: CASSFGQAGNTIYF. The CDR3 bases are TGCGCCAGCAGCTTCGGACAGGCTGGAAACACCATATATTTT. The chain uses TRBV5-1 and TRBJ1-3, with 7 bases matching TRBD1. The CDR3 spans 14 residues. Per germline, CDR1 SGHRS and CDR2 YFSETQ. The junction had 1 base not matched to a gene; V was cut back by 2 bases and J by 2 bases. The full variable domain, rest sourced from reference TRBV5-1 and TRBJ1-3, is KAGVTQTPRYLIKTRGQQVTLSCSPISGHRSVSWYQQTPGQGLQFLFEYFSETQRNKGNFPGRFSGRQFSNSRSEMNVSTLELGDSALYLCASSFGQAGNTIYFGEGSWLTVV.

The rearrangement uses TRBV28 and TRBJ2-6; no clear D. Trimming pared 1 base from V and 2 bases from J, leaving 6 bases between. CDR3 length equals 15 residues. The germline gives CDR1 MDHEN, CDR2 SYDVKM. Here the CDR3 DNA reads TGTGCCAGCAGTTTATCCCTGACTGGGGCCAACGTCCTGACTTTC. Amino acid sequence: CASSLSLTGANVLTF. The whole variable domain, remainder taken from reference TRBV28 and TRBJ2-6, is DVKVTQSSRYLVKRTGEKVFLECVQDMDHENMFWYRQDPGLGLRLIYFSYDVKMKEKGDIPEGYSVSREKKERFSLILESASTNQTSMYLCASSLSLTGANVLTFGAGSRLTVL.

The rearrangement uses TRBV3-1 (or the pseudogene TRBV3-2) and TRBJ1-4; TRBD1 might be the D (5 bases). Trimming took off 0 bases at V and 5 bases at J, with 10 bases between the two ends. Germline V gene lookup returns CDR1 LGHDT and CDR2 YNNKEL (reference sequence). The CDR3 totals 15 residues. CDR3 amino acids: CASSQDPGGNEKLFF. The CDR3, as DNA: TGTGCCAGCAGCCAAGACCCGGGGGGGAATGAAAAACTGTTTTTT.

The chain links TRBV28 to TRBJ1-2; maybe TRBD1 (6 bases). V dropped 2 bases and J dropped 7 bases, with 17 bases sitting between them. This CDR3 has 15 residues. Germline V lookup: CDR1 MDHEN, CDR2 SYDVKM. CDR3 amino acids: CASSLPQGGISGYTF. Here the CDR3 DNA reads TGTGCCAGCAGTTTACCCCAAGGGGGGATTAGTGGCTACACCTTC.

This clone occurred once. This chain uses TRBV12-3 or TRBV12-4 with TRBJ2-7, with unresolved D. The length of the CDR3 is 13 residues. The V gene lost 2 bases and the J gene lost 2 bases, with 7 bases spanning the gap. DNA for the CDR3: TGTGCCAGCAGTTTACAGTTCCCCTACGAGCAGTACTTC. It encodes CASSLQFPYEQYF.

The V and J genes are TRBV4-2 and TRBJ1-6, with a tentative D call TRBD1 (6 bases). The CDR3 is made up of 15 amino acids. The germline V gene encodes CDR1 LGHNA and CDR2 YNFKEQ. Trimming left V 3 bases short and J 5 bases short, with 11 bases between. The CDR3 loop reads CASSQPQGNNSPLHF. The DNA for the CDR3 is TGTGCCAGCAGCCAGCCACAGGGAAATAATTCACCCCTCCACTTT.

There are a few counts of this clone. The chain employs TRBV10-1 and TRBJ1-6; 8 positions match TRBD1. This CDR3 contains 14 residues. Unmatched junction bases numbered 0, after V lost 2 bases and J lost 6 bases. Germline V gene lookup returns CDR1 WNHNN and CDR2 SYGVQD (reference sequence). The CDR3 spells CASSEDRGNSPLHF. The DNA of the CDR3 is TGCGCCAGCAGTGAGGACAGGGGTAATTCACCCCTCCACTTT.

V is TRBV28 and J is TRBJ2-1; 9 bases fit TRBD1. The V and J ends lost 6 bases and 4 bases, in that order; junction bases with no gene match: 19. Looked up from germline, CDR1 is MDHEN and CDR2 is SYDVKM. CDR3 length equals 19 residues. The CDR3 reads CASSTLYLKGQGYYNEQFF. The CDR3 DNA reads as TGTGCCAGCAGCACTCTATATCTCAAGGGACAGGGCTATTACAATGAGCAGTTCTTC. Based on the CDR3 plus reference TRBV28 and TRBJ2-1, the full variable domain is DVKVTQSSRYLVKRTGEKVFLECVQDMDHENMFWYRQDPGLGLRLIYFSYDVKMKEKGDIPEGYSVSREKKERFSLILESASTNQTSMYLCASSTLYLKGQGYYNEQFFGPGTRLTVL.